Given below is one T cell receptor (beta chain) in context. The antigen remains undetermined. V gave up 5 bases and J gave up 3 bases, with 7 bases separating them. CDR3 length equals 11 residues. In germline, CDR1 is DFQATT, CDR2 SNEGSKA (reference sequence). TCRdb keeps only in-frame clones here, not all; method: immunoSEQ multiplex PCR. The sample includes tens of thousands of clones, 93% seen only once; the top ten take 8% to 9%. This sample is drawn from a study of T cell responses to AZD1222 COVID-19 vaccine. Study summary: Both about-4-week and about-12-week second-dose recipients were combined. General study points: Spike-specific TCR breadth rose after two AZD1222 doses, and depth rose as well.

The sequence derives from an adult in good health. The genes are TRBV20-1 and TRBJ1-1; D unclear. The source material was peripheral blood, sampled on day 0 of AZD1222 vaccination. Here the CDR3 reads CSAPGHTEAFF. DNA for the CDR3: TGCAGTGCTCCGGGTCACACTGAAGCTTTCTTT.